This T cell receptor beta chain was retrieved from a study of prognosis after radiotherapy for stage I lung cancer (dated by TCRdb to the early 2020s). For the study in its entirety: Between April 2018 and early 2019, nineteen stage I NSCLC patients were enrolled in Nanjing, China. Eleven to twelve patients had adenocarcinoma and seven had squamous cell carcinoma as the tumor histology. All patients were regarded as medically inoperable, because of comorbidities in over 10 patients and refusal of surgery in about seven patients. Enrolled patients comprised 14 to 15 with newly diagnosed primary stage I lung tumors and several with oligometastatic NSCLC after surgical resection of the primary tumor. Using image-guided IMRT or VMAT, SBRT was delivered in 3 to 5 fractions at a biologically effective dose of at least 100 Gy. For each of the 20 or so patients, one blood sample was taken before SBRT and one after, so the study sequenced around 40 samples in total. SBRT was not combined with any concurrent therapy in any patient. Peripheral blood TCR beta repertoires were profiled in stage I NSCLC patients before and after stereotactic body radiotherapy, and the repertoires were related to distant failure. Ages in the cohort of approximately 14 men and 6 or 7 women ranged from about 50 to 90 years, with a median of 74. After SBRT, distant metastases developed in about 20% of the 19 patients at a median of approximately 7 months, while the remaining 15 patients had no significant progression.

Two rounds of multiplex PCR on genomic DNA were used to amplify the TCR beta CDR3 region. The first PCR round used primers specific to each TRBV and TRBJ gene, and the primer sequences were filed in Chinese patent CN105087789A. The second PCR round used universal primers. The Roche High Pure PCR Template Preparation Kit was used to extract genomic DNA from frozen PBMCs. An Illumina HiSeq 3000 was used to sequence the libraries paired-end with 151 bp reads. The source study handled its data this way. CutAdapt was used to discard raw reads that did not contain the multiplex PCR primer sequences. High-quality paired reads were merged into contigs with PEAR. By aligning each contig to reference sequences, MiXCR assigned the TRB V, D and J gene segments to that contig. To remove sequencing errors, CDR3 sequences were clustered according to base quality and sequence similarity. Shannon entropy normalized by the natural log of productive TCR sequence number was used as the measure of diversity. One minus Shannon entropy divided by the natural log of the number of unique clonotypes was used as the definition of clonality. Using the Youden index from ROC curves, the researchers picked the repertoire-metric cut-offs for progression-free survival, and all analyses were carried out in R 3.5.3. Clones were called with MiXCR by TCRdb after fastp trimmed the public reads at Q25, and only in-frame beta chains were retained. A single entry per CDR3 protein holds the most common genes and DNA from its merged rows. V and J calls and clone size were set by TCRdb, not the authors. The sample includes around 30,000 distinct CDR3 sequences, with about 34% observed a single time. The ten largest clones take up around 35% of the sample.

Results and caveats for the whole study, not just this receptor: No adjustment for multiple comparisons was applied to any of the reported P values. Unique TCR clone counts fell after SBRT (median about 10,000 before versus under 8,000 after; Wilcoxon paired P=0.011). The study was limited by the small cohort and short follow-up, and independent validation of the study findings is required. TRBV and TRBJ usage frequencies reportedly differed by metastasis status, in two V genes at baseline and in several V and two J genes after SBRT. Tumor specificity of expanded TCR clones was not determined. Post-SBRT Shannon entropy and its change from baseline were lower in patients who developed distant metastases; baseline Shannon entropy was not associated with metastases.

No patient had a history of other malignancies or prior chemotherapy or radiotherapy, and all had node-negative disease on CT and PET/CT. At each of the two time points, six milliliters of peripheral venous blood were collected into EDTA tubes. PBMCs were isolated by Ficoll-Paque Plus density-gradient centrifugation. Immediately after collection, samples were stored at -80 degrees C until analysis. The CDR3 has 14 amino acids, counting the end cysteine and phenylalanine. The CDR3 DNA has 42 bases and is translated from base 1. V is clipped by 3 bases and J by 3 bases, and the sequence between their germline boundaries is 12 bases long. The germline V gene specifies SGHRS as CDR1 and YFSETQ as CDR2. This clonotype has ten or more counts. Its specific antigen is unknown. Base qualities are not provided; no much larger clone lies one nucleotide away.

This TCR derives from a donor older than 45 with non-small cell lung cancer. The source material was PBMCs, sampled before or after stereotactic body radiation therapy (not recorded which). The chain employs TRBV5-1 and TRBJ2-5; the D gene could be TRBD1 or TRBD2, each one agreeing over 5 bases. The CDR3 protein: CASSSGTVKETQYF. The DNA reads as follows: TGCGCCAGCAGCTCCGGGACGGTAAAAGAGACCCAGTACTTC.